The 9 T cell receptor beta chains below were found in one sample sequenced in a study of shared clonotypes between healthy human individuals. TCRdb's table, derived via immunoSEQ multiplex PCR, lists solely in-frame clones and lacks some. The sample includes 450,000 to 500,000 clones, 60% to 85% seen only once; the top ten take roughly 13%. Material: PBMCs. These receptors all stem from a woman in her 40s in good health. Some clones in this sample may be carry-over from other donors' samples.

This chain links TRBV7-2 with TRBJ1-4, with D perhaps TRBD1 (5 bases). The V end lost 3 bases, the J end lost 4 bases, and 9 bases lay between the germline ends. CDR1 and CDR2 from the germline V gene are SGHTA and FQGNSA. This CDR3 has 14 amino acids. CDR3 in DNA: TGTGCCAGCAGCTTTCGGGGGGTTAATGAAAAACTGTTTTTT. It is translated as CASSFRGVNEKLFF.

The CDR3 protein is CASSVDGLAGVEQFF. The CDR3 DNA follows: TGTGCCAGCAGCGTAGATGGACTAGCGGGAGTTGAGCAGTTCTTC. The J gene is TRBJ2-1, the V gene TRBV9, with 13 bases identical to TRBD2. The V segment lost 0 bases and the J segment 9 bases; nucleotides outside the gene matches: 3. CDR1 is SGDLS and CDR2 is YYNGEE in the germline V gene. The CDR3 is 15 residues long.

The V and J genes are TRBV5-1 and TRBJ2-3; unclear D gene. V lost 0 bases, J lost 6 bases, and 8 bases lay in between. The germline V gene has CDR1 SGHRS and CDR2 YFSETQ. There are 13 residues in the CDR3. The CDR3, as DNA: TGCGCCAGCAGCTTGGAAATTGCGGATACGCAGTATTTT. This translates into CASSLEIADTQYF.

J is TRBJ1-1 and V is TRBV7-3; the D is unclear. The V gene lost 5 bases and the J gene lost 6 bases, with 16 bases spanning the gap. Germline V CDR1 and CDR2: SGHTA, FQGTGA. This CDR3 is 14 amino acids long. For the CDR3, the DNA is TGTGCCAGCAGCCCGGGGATGCCTAACGCTGAAGCTTTCTTT. Translated: CASSPGMPNAEAFF. Complete variable domain (other parts from reference TRBV7-3 and TRBJ1-1): GAGVSQTPSNKVTEKGKYVELRCDPISGHTALYWYRQSLGQGPEFLIYFQGTGAADDSGLPNDRFFAVRPEGSVSTLKIQRTERGDSAVYLCASSPGMPNAEAFFGQGTRLTVV.

The V call is TRBV2, the J call TRBJ2-1; possible D gene TRBD1, 7 bases. Trimming pared 4 bases from V and 3 bases from J, leaving 10 bases between. CDR3 length equals 14 residues. Germline assignment: CDR1 SNHLY and CDR2 FYNNEI. The chain's CDR3 is CASSGQGGYNEQFF. In nucleotides, the CDR3 is TGTGCCAGCAGTGGGCAGGGGGGCTACAATGAGCAGTTCTTC.

The chain uses TRBV27 and TRBJ2-1, with 7 bases matching TRBD2. Germline values: CDR1 MNHEY, CDR2 SMNVEV (reference sequence). The length of the CDR3 is 15 residues. J gave up 2 bases and V 6 bases, and 7 bases lay outside the gene matches. The CDR3: CASSEGLGAYNEQFF. The CDR3 coding sequence is TGTGCCAGCAGCGAAGGACTAGGGGCCTACAATGAGCAGTTCTTC.

The chain combines TRBV7-6 with TRBJ1-4, with D perhaps TRBD1 (5 bases). The CDR3 has 16 residues. Germline CDR1 reads SGHVS; CDR2 reads FNYEAQ. V dropped 3 bases and J dropped 6 bases, with 17 bases sitting between them. The CDR3 region is CASSFNRGREDEKLFF. CDR3 sequence (DNA): TGTGCCAGCAGCTTTAATCGGGGCAGGGAGGATGAAAAACTGTTTTTT. Full variable domain (rest looked up from reference TRBV7-6 and TRBJ1-4): GAGVSQSPRYKVTKRGQDVALRCDPISGHVSLYWYRQALGQGPEFLTYFNYEAQQDKSGLPNDRFSAERPEGSISTLTIQRTEQRDSAMYRCASSFNRGREDEKLFFGSGTQLSVL.

This clone was picked up one time. The chain has TRBV29-1 and TRBJ2-1; 8 bases line up with TRBD2. The V gene end was trimmed by 1 base and the J gene end by 5 bases; junction bases not matched to a gene: 7. The CDR3 is 15 residues long. CDR1 SQVTM and CDR2 ANQGSEA come from the germline V gene. In DNA, the CDR3 is TGCAGCGTTGAAGGAGGGCTAGCGGGCCACAATGAGCAGTTCTTC. Its protein product is CSVEGGLAGHNEQFF.

This clone is a singleton in its sample. The likely explanation is a read error, given a far larger clone one base away. The chain joins TRBV5-6 to TRBJ2-5; D not resolved. The germline V gene encodes CDR1 SGHDT and CDR2 YYEEEE. The CDR3 has 13 residues. The V end lost 0 bases, the J end lost 2 bases, and 5 bases lay between the germline ends. CDR3 region: CASSLVQQETQYF. The CDR3 bases are TGTGCCAGCAGCTTGGTACAGCAAGAGACCCAGTACTTC.